Each of the 25 T cell receptor beta chains below was sequenced from the same sample in a study of human T cells and chemical hapten exposure. Each CDR3 protein gets one entry after TCRdb re-called the RACE reads with MiXCR. This table holds around 75,000 distinct CDR3 sequences, 12% found once. Noted time point: patch test 1, 2 weeks after DPC sensitization. Treatment defined: therapeutic diphenylcyclopropenone sensitization with weekly scalp DPC. Sequencing used whole blood, obtained in connection with sensitization to the hapten diphenylcyclopropenone (DPC). Source of these receptors: a woman aged 55-69 years with alopecia areata. Some clones in this sample may be carry-over from other donors' samples.

This clonotype was seen a handful of times. The chain has TRBV2 and TRBJ2-5; no clear D gene. The CDR3 loop spans 13 amino acids. V was trimmed by 4 bases and J by 2 bases, leaving 8 bases between them. Germline V lookup: CDR1 SNHLY, CDR2 FYNNEI. The CDR3 protein is CASSGLAQETQYF. CDR3 nucleotide sequence: TGTGCCAGCAGTGGATTAGCACAAGAGACCCAGTACTTC. Drawing the rest from reference TRBV2 and TRBJ2-5, the complete variable domain is EPEVTQTPSHQVTQMGQEVILRCVPISNHLYFYWYRQILGQKVEFLVSFYNNEISEKSEIFDDQFSVERPDGSNFTLKIRSTKLEDSAMYFCASSGLAQETQYFGPGTRLLVL.

The chain recombines TRBV6-6 with TRBJ2-1; D gene uncertain. Germline CDR1 is MNHNY and CDR2 is SVGAGI (reference sequence). Trimming took off 7 bases at V and 5 bases at J, with 3 bases between the two ends. CDR3 size: 10 residues. CDR3 region: CASNHNEQFF. The DNA for the CDR3 is TGTGCCAGCAATCACAATGAGCAGTTCTTC.

The table lists this clonotype with many counts. The rearrangement uses TRBV6-1 and TRBJ2-3; 8 bases are a match to TRBD2. CDR1 is MNHNS and CDR2 is SASEGT in the germline V gene. The J segment lost 3 bases and the V segment lost 7 bases, leaving 12 bases of the junction unmatched. The CDR3 runs 16 residues. For the CDR3, the DNA is TGTGCCAGCACAACTCCCTACGGGACTAGGACAGATACGCAGTATTTT. Protein sequence: CASTTPYGTRTDTQYF.

The chain employs TRBV20-1 and TRBJ2-3; D is unresolved. Per the germline V gene, CDR1 is DFQATT and CDR2 is SNEGSKA (reference sequence). CDR3 length: 12 residues. Trimming removed 3 bases from V and 0 bases from J, with 4 bases in between. The DNA of the CDR3 is TGCAGTGCTAGTTATAGCACAGATACGCAGTATTTT. Amino acid sequence: CSASYSTDTQYF.

In its sample, this clonotype was seen a few times. V usage is TRBV7-3 and J usage is TRBJ1-1, with no clear D. This CDR3 is built from 16 residues. CDR1 and CDR2 from the germline V gene are SGHTA and FQGTGA. Trimming left V 5 bases short and J 0 bases short, with 16 bases between. In DNA, the CDR3 is TGTGCCAGCAGCCCCCCGCCACGAGTCATGAACACTGAAGCTTTCTTT. Translating gives CASSPPPRVMNTEAFF.

In its sample, this clonotype was seen many times. The rearrangement uses TRBV5-1 and TRBJ2-2; TRBD1 is a possible D gene (6 bases). Germline V CDR1 and CDR2: SGHRS, YFSETQ. The length of the CDR3 is 15 residues. V gave up 0 bases and J gave up 7 bases, with 13 bases separating them. CDR3 DNA sequence: TGCGCCAGCAGCTTGGTTCTGGGGGCCGGCGGGGAGCTGTTTTTT. Protein: CASSLVLGAGGELFF. The full variable domain, in which reference TRBV5-1 and TRBJ2-2 provide the parts outside the CDR3, is KAGVTQTPRYLIKTRGQQVTLSCSPISGHRSVSWYQQTPGQGLQFLFEYFSETQRNKGNFPGRFSGRQFSNSRSEMNVSTLELGDSALYLCASSLVLGAGGELFFGEGSRLTVL.

This clonotype showed up many times. The DNA for the CDR3 is TGCAGTGCTTCCCCGGGACAGGGGAATTCACCCCTCCACTTT. It is translated as CSASPGQGNSPLHF. The chain couples TRBV20-1 to TRBJ1-6; 10 positions match TRBD1. Trimming at V came to 5 bases and at J to 7 bases, leaving 5 bases not matched to a gene. The CDR3 totals 14 residues. Germline CDR1 reads DFQATT; CDR2 reads SNEGSKA (reference sequence).

This clonotype was found a few times. CDR3: CASSQDSGRPETYEQYF. CDR3 sequence (DNA): TGCGCCAGCAGCCAAGATTCCGGGAGACCGGAAACCTACGAGCAGTACTTC. The rearrangement links TRBV4-1 to TRBJ2-7, with D tentatively TRBD2 (6 bases). Looked up from germline, CDR1 is MGHRA and CDR2 is YSYEKL. The CDR3 runs to 17 residues. V gave up 0 bases and J gave up 2 bases, with 17 bases separating them.

At least ten counts were recorded for this clonotype. The J gene is TRBJ2-3, the V gene TRBV4-1, with 7 nucleotides matching TRBD2. Germline CDR1 and CDR2: MGHRA and YSYEKL. Trimming at V came to 2 bases and at J to 0 bases, leaving 5 bases not matched to a gene. CDR3 length equals 16 residues. The CDR3 sequence is CASSQRAGLSTDTQYF. The CDR3 nucleotides read TGCGCCAGCAGCCAACGAGCGGGGCTCAGCACAGATACGCAGTATTTT.

This clonotype was observed at least ten times. This chain links TRBV15 with TRBJ2-3; perhaps TRBD1 as D (6 bases). Trimming took off 4 bases at V and 9 bases at J, with 26 bases between the two ends. The CDR3 length is 17 residues. Per the germline V gene, CDR1 is LNHNV and CDR2 is YYDKDF (reference sequence). The CDR3 DNA is TGTGCCACCAGCACCACCGATCCGGGACAAGTGGGAGAAACGCAGTATTTT. It yields the protein CATSTTDPGQVGETQYF.

The rearrangement joins TRBV6-1 to TRBJ2-5; 14 nucleotides align to TRBD2. Germline-derived CDR1 and CDR2 are MNHNS and SASEGT. V was pared by 3 bases and J by 4 bases, with 7 bases of the junction left unmatched. CDR3 length: 17 amino acids. The CDR3 region is CASSETSGGANLETQYF. CDR3 bases: TGTGCCAGCAGTGAGACTAGCGGGGGGGCGAATTTAGAGACCCAGTACTTC.

This clonotype was seen at least ten times. This chain joins TRBV2 and TRBJ1-5, with TRBD1 as a possible D gene (5 bases). The CDR3 covers 14 residues. CDR1 and CDR2 from the germline V gene are SNHLY and FYNNEI. Trimming removed 7 bases at V and 0 bases at J, with 10 bases between. CDR3 sequence (DNA): TGTGCCAGCACTCCAACAGGTAGCAATCAGCCCCAGCATTTT. Translating it yields CASTPTGSNQPQHF.

This rearrangement joins TRBV20-1 to TRBJ2-7, with 10 nucleotides matching TRBD2. Trimming took 1 base from V and 5 from J; bases not matched to a gene: 8. Germline V lookup: CDR1 DFQATT, CDR2 SNEGSKA (reference sequence). This CDR3 contains 15 residues. The DNA for the CDR3 is TGCAGTGCTAGAGGGAGTACTAGCGGGGACGACGAGCAGTACTTC. This sequence encodes CSARGSTSGDDEQYF.

This clonotype was observed many times. The rearrangement links TRBV7-9 to TRBJ1-3; D is unclear. The CDR3 runs 17 residues. V lost 5 bases and J 0 bases, leaving 17 bases between the germline ends. Germline lookup yields CDR1 SEHNR and CDR2 FQNEAQ (reference sequence). The CDR3 DNA sequence: TGTGCCAGCAGCGACCGGCCCCCAGTTACCTCTGGAAACACCATATATTTT. It is translated as CASSDRPPVTSGNTIYF.

The chain joins TRBV11-2 to TRBJ1-1; 7 nucleotides agree with TRBD1. The CDR3 spans 13 residues. The germline gives CDR1 SGHAT, CDR2 FQNNGV. V was pared by 1 base and J by 5 bases, with 1 base of the junction left unmatched. CDR3: CASSLGQGTEAFF. In nucleotides, the CDR3 is TGTGCCAGCAGCTTAGGACAGGGAACTGAAGCTTTCTTT.

This clonotype showed up many times. The chain employs TRBV29-1 and TRBJ1-1; D uncertain. This CDR3 region has 12 residues. The V gene lost 5 bases and the J gene lost 7 bases, with 14 bases spanning the gap. Germline loops: CDR1 SQVTM, CDR2 ANQGSEA. This chain's CDR3 is CSVHNKGGEAFF. In DNA form, the CDR3 reads TGCAGCGTTCACAACAAAGGCGGTGAAGCTTTCTTT.

This clonotype was counted at least ten times. This chain's CDR3 is CASSSTGSANYGYTF. In DNA, the CDR3 is TGTGCCAGCAGCTCCACCGGGAGCGCTAACTATGGCTACACCTTC. J is TRBJ1-2 and V is TRBV5-6; unclear D gene. The CDR3 consists of 15 residues. Looked up from germline, CDR1 is SGHDT and CDR2 is YYEEEE. V was trimmed by 3 bases and J by 0 bases, leaving 12 bases between them. The whole variable domain, remainder taken from reference TRBV5-6 and TRBJ1-2, is DAGVTQSPTHLIKTRGQQVTLRCSPKSGHDTVSWYQQALGQGPQFIFQYYEEEERQRGNFPDRFSGHQFPNYSSELNVNALLLGDSALYLCASSSTGSANYGYTFGSGTRLTVV.

The sample holds many counts of this clonotype. The chain uses TRBV21-1 and TRBJ2-3; the table's TRBD1 call for D was not verified on the DNA. TRBV21-1 corresponds to a pseudogene. The CDR3 runs to 16 residues. The CDR3 here is CASTTEVGCPTDTQYF. For the CDR3, the DNA is TGTGCCAGCACCACGGAGGTCGGATGTCCCACAGATACGCAGTATTTT.

This clonotype was seen more than once but under ten times. The chain employs TRBV11-2 and TRBJ1-5, with D hard to call. CDR1 and CDR2 from the germline V gene are SGHAT and FQNNGV. The CDR3 runs 13 residues. Trimming pared 1 base from V and 5 bases from J, leaving 6 bases between. CDR3 sequence: CASSLGLDQPQHF. As DNA, the CDR3 is TGTGCCAGCAGCTTAGGGTTGGATCAGCCCCAGCATTTT.

The table lists this clonotype with many counts. This rearrangement joins TRBV5-4 to TRBJ1-6; 10 nucleotides match TRBD1. Trimming cost V 3 bases and J 4 bases; bases outside gene matches: 4. The length of the CDR3 is 16 residues. Germline loops: CDR1 SGHNT, CDR2 YYREEE (reference sequence). The CDR3 bases are TGTGCCAGCAGCTCGGGACAGGGGCTATATAATTCACCCCTCCACTTT. Amino acid sequence: CASSSGQGLYNSPLHF.

Many counts were recorded for this clonotype. The chain is built from TRBV7-8 and TRBJ1-2; 11 bases align to TRBD1. The V and J ends lost 2 bases and 3 bases, in that order; junction bases with no gene match: 14. CDR1 is SGHVS, CDR2 FQNEAQ, per germline. The CDR3 consists of 19 residues. This CDR3 reads CASSLFAFGQGAVDYGYTF. CDR3 DNA: TGTGCCAGCAGCTTATTTGCTTTCGGACAGGGGGCGGTGGACTATGGCTACACCTTC.

The chain links TRBV19 to TRBJ1-6; possibly TRBD1 for D (6 bases). Germline V lookup: CDR1 LNHDA, CDR2 SQIVND (reference sequence). This CDR3 region has 17 residues. The germline V and J ends were trimmed by 0 bases and 0 bases, with 9 bases remaining between them. DNA of the CDR3: TGTGCCAGTAGTATAGAAGGGACACGCTCCTATAATTCACCCCTCCACTTT. Protein: CASSIEGTRSYNSPLHF.

This clonotype appeared a few times. The chain links TRBV23-1 to TRBJ1-6; D uncertain. TRBV23-1 is sorted into the ORF group, with uncertain function. This CDR3 contains 16 residues. V lost 4 bases to trimming and J lost 7 bases, with 17 bases between them. For the CDR3, the DNA is TGCGCCAGCAGTCGGACCCCGGGGATATTGAATTCACCCCTCCACTTT. Translation: CASSRTPGILNSPLHF.

This clonotype was observed many times. V usage is TRBV9 and J usage is TRBJ2-7; D is ambiguous. The CDR3 is 13 residues long. Germline CDR1 and CDR2: SGDLS and YYNGEE. The V end was cut by 4 bases, the J end by 5 bases, with 13 bases between. CDR3 bases: TGTGCCAGCAGCCCCATCGACACGAACGAGCAGTACTTC. It translates to CASSPIDTNEQYF.

For this clonotype: No conserved phenylalanine or tryptophan ends this CDR3, so it is likely a read error. This chain links TRBV6-5 with TRBJ1-2; perhaps TRBD1 as D (5 bases). Germline-derived CDR1 and CDR2 are MNHEY and SVGAGI. Trimming removed 6 bases from V and 8 bases from J, with 16 bases in between. This CDR3 has 13 residues. CDR3 sequence reads: CASRTVGARGYTL. The CDR3 DNA reads TGTGCCAGCAGAACCGTAGGGGCTCGCGGCTACACCTTA.